This TCR beta chain derives from a study of T cell responses to AZD1222 COVID-19 vaccine. Findings and limits, study-wide: Repertoire samples came only from after the peak T cell response. Only 5 or 6 AZD1222 recipients were seropositive at baseline. The span of vaccine-associated CD4 TCRs extended across spike, with dominance at 160-218 and 743-854.

The data were produced by immunoSEQ multiplex PCR, yet TCRdb's version contains in-frame clones alone and is incomplete. Of 55,000 to 85,000 clones in the sample, 65% to 85% were seen once. With respect to this clone: Its antigen is as yet unknown.

This CDR3 comprises 15 residues. Germline V gene data show CDR1 as MNHEY and CDR2 as SVGAGI. The V gene end was trimmed by 4 bases and the J gene end by 2 bases; junction bases not matched to a gene: 4. This sequence joins TRBV6-5 and TRBJ2-3; TRBD1 agrees at 9 bases. This receptor was taken from an adult in good health. The source was peripheral blood, collected on day 0 of AZD1222 vaccination. This CDR3 is CASSWDRAYTDTQYF. CDR3 bases: TGTGCCAGCAGTTGGGACAGGGCCTACACAGATACGCAGTATTTT.